This is a list of T cell receptor beta chains from one sample in a study of blood T cells in healthy people across ages. From the 5' RACE reads, TCRdb called clonotypes with MiXCR, one entry per CDR3 protein. This table has over a million distinct CDR3 sequences, roughly 43% appearing once. Sequences were obtained from blood. These receptors came from a woman in her late teens or twenties in good health. CDR3s include the opening cysteine and the closing phenylalanine or tryptophan. A D gene is named only where the DNA matches it firmly. Only some rows state a clone size, as once, few, many or a class for expanded clones.

size	V	D	J	DNA	CDR3
NA	TRBV12-3/TRBV12-4	NA	TRBJ1-2	TGTGCCAGCAGTTTAGAGGGATCGCGGTATGGCTACACCTTC	CASSLEGSRYGYTF
few	TRBV10-3	NA	TRBJ2-3	TGTGCCATCAGTGAGCCCACGACTTTTACAACAGATACGCAGTATTTT	CAISEPTTFTTDTQYF
NA	TRBV5-1	TRBD1	TRBJ2-7	TGCGCCAGCAGCTTGGAGTTAAGCTTAGGGACAGGGACGTACGAGCAGTACTTC	CASSLELSLGTGTYEQYF
NA	TRBV20-1	NA	TRBJ2-5	TGCAGTGCTAGAGATTCCACAGGATACCAAGAGACCCAGTACTTC	CSARDSTGYQETQYF
many	TRBV12-3/TRBV12-4	NA	TRBJ1-2	TGTGCCAGCAGTTCCCGGTATGGCTACACCTTC	CASSSRYGYTF
NA	TRBV12-3/TRBV12-4	NA	TRBJ1-5	TGTGCCAGCTGCCGAAACACCAATCAGCCCCAGCATTTT	CASCRNTNQPQHF
NA	TRBV27	NA	TRBJ2-7	TGTGCCAGCAGTTTATCGTTCCGGGGTCGGAACGAGCAGTACTTC	CASSLSFRGRNEQYF
NA	TRBV6-2/TRBV6-3	NA	TRBJ2-1	TGTGCCAGCAGTTACTCGATAGTTCCAGCGGATTATCATCGGAGCTCCTACAATGAGCAGTTCTTC	CASSYSIVPADYHRSSYNEQFF
NA	TRBV3-1	NA	TRBJ1-1	TGTGCCAGCAGCCAAGATCTTGGGGGGAACACTGAAGCTTTCTTT	CASSQDLGGNTEAFF
NA	TRBV6-5	NA	TRBJ2-5	TGTGCCAGCAGTTACTGGTCGGGTTGGCAGGCCCCAAGGACCCAGTACTTC	CASSYWSGWQAPRTQYF
few	TRBV20-1	TRBD2	TRBJ2-3	TGCAGTGCTAGAGACCCGGGGGGGGCTGGTGCAACGCAGTATTTT	CSARDPGGAGATQYF
few	TRBV15	NA	TRBJ2-7	TGTGCCACCAGCAGAGCGACGGACTACGAGCAGTACTTC	CATSRATDYEQYF
NA	TRBV18	NA	TRBJ2-5	TGTGCCAGCACACGGGACTTAACCTACAATGAGCAGTACTTC	CASTRDLTYNEQYF
few	TRBV14	TRBD2	TRBJ2-1	TGTGCCAGCAGCCAAGATGTAGCGGGAGGAAACAATGAGCAGTTCTTC	CASSQDVAGGNNEQFF
NA	TRBV4-1	TRBD2	TRBJ2-5	TGCGCCAGCAGCCAACTTGGTCTAGCGGGGACCAAAGAGACCCAGTACTTC	CASSQLGLAGTKETQYF
NA	TRBV21-1	NA	TRBJ2-1	TGTGCCAGCAGCAAAGGTTCCGAGGGAACAGGTATCGATGAGCAGTTCTTC	CASSKGSEGTGIDEQFF
NA	TRBV7-3	TRBD2	TRBJ2-3	TGTGCCAGCAGCTTAAAACTAGCGGGGGCAGATACGCAGTATTTT	CASSLKLAGADTQYF
NA	TRBV20-1	NA	TRBJ1-2	TGCAGTGCCTACACAGGGATAGCTGGCTACACCTTC	CSAYTGIAGYTF
few	TRBV6-1	TRBD2	TRBJ2-1	TGTGCCAGCGGGGGGTCCGGGACTAGCGCTTACAATGAGCAGTTCTTC	CASGGSGTSAYNEQFF
NA	TRBV12-3/TRBV12-4	TRBD1	TRBJ1-2	TGTGCCAGCAGTACCGGGACAGGGGATTACCCCTATGGCTACACCTTC	CASSTGTGDYPYGYTF
few	TRBV13	NA	TRBJ1-2	TGTGCCAGCAGCCCCGGACAAGTACAGGGCTACACCTTC	CASSPGQVQGYTF
NA	TRBV27	TRBD1	TRBJ2-1	TGTGCCAGCAGGGACAGGGGTATACTAAATGAGCAGTTCTTC	CASRDRGILNEQFF
NA	TRBV12-3/TRBV12-4	NA	TRBJ2-7	TGTGCCAGCAGTTCCCGAACCCAAGACAGAGCCTACGAGCAGTACTTC	CASSSRTQDRAYEQYF
NA	TRBV12-5	NA	TRBJ2-3	TGTGCTAATGGTTTGGCAGCTGCAGATACGCAGTATTTT	CANGLAAADTQYF
NA	TRBV7-3	TRBD2	TRBJ2-7	TGTGCCAGCAGCTTCTCTCGGACTAGCTACAATGAGCAGTACTTC	CASSFSRTSYNEQYF
NA	TRBV28	NA	TRBJ1-4	TGTGCCAGCAGTTTAAGTTGGGCAGACTCCCATAATGAAAAACTGTTTTTT	CASSLSWADSHNEKLFF
NA	TRBV12-5	NA	TRBJ1-5	TGTGCTAGTGGCCGAATGGCAGGAGATAATCAGCCCCAGCATTTT	CASGRMAGDNQPQHF
few	TRBV27	NA	TRBJ2-7	TGTGCCAGCAGCCCCTTGGGGGGAAGCTCCTACGAGCAGTACTTC	CASSPLGGSSYEQYF
NA	TRBV9	TRBD1	TRBJ1-6	TGTGCCAGCAGCAGAACCGGGACAGCAGATTCACCCCTCCACTTT	CASSRTGTADSPLHF
few	TRBV28	NA	TRBJ1-2	TGTGCCAGCAGGAAAGGACCGCTCTATGGCTACACCTTC	CASRKGPLYGYTF
NA	TRBV7-2	TRBD2	TRBJ2-7	TGTGCCAGCAGCTTAGTTGGCCTAGCGGGAGGAGGCTACGAGCAGTACTTC	CASSLVGLAGGGYEQYF
NA	TRBV27	TRBD1	TRBJ1-5	TGTGCCAGCCGAGGACAGGAACTCAATCAGCCCCAGCATTTT	CASRGQELNQPQHF
few	TRBV6-5	TRBD1	TRBJ1-5	TGTGCCAGCAGCCCGACAGGGGGAGGTCAGCCCCAGCATTTT	CASSPTGGGQPQHF
NA	TRBV12-3/TRBV12-4	NA	TRBJ1-2	TGTGCCAGCAGGAAAAGGTGGGACTATGGCTACACCTTC	CASRKRWDYGYTF
NA	TRBV13	NA	TRBJ2-2	TGTGCCAGCACCAAGGGGCCGAACACCGGGGAGCTGTTTTTT	CASTKGPNTGELFF
few	TRBV6-5	NA	TRBJ1-2	TGTGCCAGCAGTTACTCCTGGTTGGGCAACAACTATGGCTACACCTTC	CASSYSWLGNNYGYTF
NA	TRBV29-1	TRBD1	TRBJ1-1	TGCAGCGTAAAAAACAGGGGGAACACTGAAGCTTTCTTT	CSVKNRGNTEAFF
NA	TRBV7-9	TRBD1	TRBJ1-1	TGTGCCAGCAGCTTCCAAGGGGGCTCGAACACTGAAGCTTTCTTT	CASSFQGGSNTEAFF
many	TRBV12-3/TRBV12-4	NA	TRBJ1-2	TGTGCCAGCAGTTTAGGGGAGGTTCATGGCTACACCTTC	CASSLGEVHGYTF
NA	TRBV24-1	NA	TRBJ2-1	TGTGCCACCAGTGATTTTAACAGGAGCTACAATGAGCAGTTCTTC	CATSDFNRSYNEQFF
NA	TRBV15	TRBD2	TRBJ2-5	TGTGCCACCAGGACCGGACTAGCGGGGGCATCTACCCAAGAGACCCAGTACTTC	CATRTGLAGASTQETQYF
NA	TRBV20-1	NA	TRBJ2-2	TGCAGTGCTAGAGAGAGGGGCGCGAGAACCGGGGAGCTGTTTTTT	CSARERGARTGELFF
few	TRBV20-1	NA	TRBJ1-2	TGCAGTGCTAGAGATCTCTTTAGTCTTAGGCCCAACTATGGCTACACCTTC	CSARDLFSLRPNYGYTF
few	TRBV27	TRBD2	TRBJ2-3	TGTGCCAGCAGTTTACCGGCCAGCGGGAGGGATACGCAGTATTTT	CASSLPASGRDTQYF
NA	TRBV20-1	NA	TRBJ1-5	TGCAGTGCTAGACAGTATAGCAATCAGCCCCAGCATTTT	CSARQYSNQPQHF
few	TRBV9	NA	TRBJ2-1	TGTGCCAGCAGCGGAGGGCAATACAATGAGAAGTTCTTC	CASSGGQYNEKFF
few	TRBV6-6	NA	TRBJ2-7	TGTGCCACCTCCCGGGGCTCCTACAATGAGCAGTACTTC	CATSRGSYNEQYF
few	TRBV20-1	TRBD2	TRBJ2-3	TGCAGTGTCAGGAGTTTCGGACTAGCGGGGGGCCGCCCAGATACGCAGTATTTT	CSVRSFGLAGGRPDTQYF
NA	TRBV2	TRBD2	TRBJ2-1	TGTGCCAGCAGAGGACTAGAGGCGTTCTTC	CASRGLEAFF
once	TRBV7-2	NA	TRBJ2-5	TGTGCCAGCAGTACCGCCAGGGTTGGCGAGACCCAGTACTTC	CASSTARVGETQYF
few	TRBV6-5	TRBD2	TRBJ2-3	TGTGCCAGCAGTTACTCGGGACTAGGCGCAGATACGCAGTATTTT	CASSYSGLGADTQYF
NA	TRBV6-5	TRBD1	TRBJ1-2	TGTGCCAGCAGTTACTCTTGGACAGGGGGCTACTATGGCTACACCTTC	CASSYSWTGGYYGYTF
NA	TRBV9	NA	TRBJ1-2	TGTGCCAGCAGCGTACCTTTCCGGGAAGACTATGGCTACACCTTC	CASSVPFREDYGYTF
NA	TRBV5-1	NA	TRBJ1-1	TGCGCCAGCAGCTCGTTTGGGTTGAACACTGAAGCTTTCTTT	CASSSFGLNTEAFF
NA	TRBV5-6	NA	TRBJ1-2	TGTGCCAGCAGCTTTATTCAGGAATCTAACTATGGCTACACCTTC	CASSFIQESNYGYTF